This TCR beta chain was captured in a study of shared clonotypes between healthy human individuals. CD45RA-negative memory and CD45RA+ naive subsets were split from the CD4+ cells. Assay used: immunoSEQ multiplex PCR; TCRdb lists only in-frame clones, some missing. The table lists more than 150,000 clones, 60% to 75% of them singletons. Of note for this clone: The antigen is undetermined.

Study-wide results and limits: On the whole, naive subsets had larger estimated richness than memory subsets had. Deeper or shallower sequencing was expected to change how clonotypes are shared among donors. Clonotypes shared by all four sorted-subset donors had higher generation probabilities than non-shared clonotypes.

Germline values: CDR1 SGHTA, CDR2 FQGNSA. V gave up 5 bases and J gave up 2 bases, with 7 bases separating them. This CDR3 region has 13 residues. The source material was memory CD4+ T cells sorted from blood. The subset is: CD45RA-negative fraction. The receptor was derived from a man aged 25 to 40 in good health. The chain has TRBV7-2 and TRBJ1-5; D is perhaps TRBD1 (5 bases). The CDR3 loop is CASSATGNQPQHF. The CDR3 DNA is TGTGCCAGCAGCGCGACAGGCAATCAGCCCCAGCATTTT.